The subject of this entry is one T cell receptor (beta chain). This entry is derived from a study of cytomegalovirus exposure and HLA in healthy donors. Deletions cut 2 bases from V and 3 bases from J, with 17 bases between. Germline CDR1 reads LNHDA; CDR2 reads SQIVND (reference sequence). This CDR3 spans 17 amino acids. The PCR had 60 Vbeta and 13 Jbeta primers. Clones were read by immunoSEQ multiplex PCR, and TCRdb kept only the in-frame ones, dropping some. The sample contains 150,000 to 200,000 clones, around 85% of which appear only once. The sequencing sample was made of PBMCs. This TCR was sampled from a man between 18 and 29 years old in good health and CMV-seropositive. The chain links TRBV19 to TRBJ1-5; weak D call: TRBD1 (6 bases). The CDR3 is CASSIKIIGGPNQPQHF. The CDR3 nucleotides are TGTGCCAGTAGTATAAAGATTATCGGGGGGCCCAATCAGCCCCAGCATTTT.